This T cell receptor (beta chain) was recorded in a study of T-cell reconstitution after alpha-beta-depleted transplantation in children (dated by TCRdb to the mid-2010s). With respect to the entire study: T-cell immune reconstitution after TCRalphabeta/CD19-depleted allogeneic hematopoietic cell transplantation in children was quantitatively tracked in the study by means of TCR repertoire profiling.

Worth noting for this clonotype: Its antigen is currently not known. No much larger clone is present one base from it, and per-base qualities are unavailable.

CDR3 length: 15 amino acids, cysteine to phenylalanine. Just the 45-base CDR3 DNA is kept, in frame starting at base 1. Sequences LGHNA (CDR1) and YNFKEQ (CDR2) are obtained from the germline V gene. V is pared back by 0 bases and J by 8 bases, with 13 bases lying between the germline termini. Libraries came from PCR. Sequencer: Illumina HiSeq 2500. TCR library preparation used molecular barcoding, with unique molecular identifiers applied to normalize quantification of the TCRbeta repertoire. The raw public data were reprocessed by TCRdb itself: fastp quality trimming at Q25, MiXCR clonotype calling, in-frame beta chains only. Rows are combined by CDR3 protein, so each entry shows the most common genes and DNA. In this sample the table shows 490,000 or so distinct CDR3 sequences, about 12% of which occur a single time. 5% to 6% of the sample is in the top ten clones.

The specimen comprised PBMCs from the stem cell graft donor, sampled from the stem cell graft. This receptor was identified in a human donor who donated a stem cell graft to a child with combined immunodeficiency. The receptor chain draws on TRBV4-2 and TRBJ2-2; perhaps TRBD2 is the D gene, with 5 bases matching. The DNA reads as follows: TGTGCCAGCAGCCAAGAAACTAGGCCTAGGGGGGAGCTGTTTTTT. The encoded protein is CASSQETRPRGELFF.